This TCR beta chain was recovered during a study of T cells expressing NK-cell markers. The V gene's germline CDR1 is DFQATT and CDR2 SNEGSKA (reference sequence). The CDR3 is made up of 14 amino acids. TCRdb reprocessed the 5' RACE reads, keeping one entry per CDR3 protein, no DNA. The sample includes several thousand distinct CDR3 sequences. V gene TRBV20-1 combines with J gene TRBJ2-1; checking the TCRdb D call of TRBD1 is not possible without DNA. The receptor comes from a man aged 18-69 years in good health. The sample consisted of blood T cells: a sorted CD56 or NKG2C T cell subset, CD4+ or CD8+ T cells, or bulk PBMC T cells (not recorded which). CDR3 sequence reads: CSASLTGDVNEQFF.